This T cell receptor beta chain derives from a study of T-cell reconstitution after alpha-beta-depleted transplantation in children (dated by TCRdb to the mid-2010s). In terms of the full investigation: The study quantitatively tracked T-cell immune reconstitution after TCRalphabeta/CD19-depleted allogeneic hematopoietic cell transplantation in children using TCR repertoire profiling.

The intended sense of this specimen's treatment or condition label: allogeneic hematopoietic cell transplantation with graft depleted of TCRalphabeta T cells and CD19 B cells. Transplant recipients were children who received TCRalphabeta/CD19-depleted allogeneic hematopoietic cell grafts. V lost 1 base and J lost 2 bases, and the count of bases not matched to a germline gene is 6. Measured from the cysteine to the phenylalanine, the CDR3 is 16 residues long. Just the 48-base CDR3 DNA is kept, in frame starting at base 1. Sequences SGHRS (CDR1) and YFSETQ (CDR2) are obtained from the germline V gene. This clonotype appeared many times. This receptor's antigen is unknown. Base qualities are missing; no much larger clone stands one base away. The research as a whole found: Over subsequent months, a decline in hyperexpanded clone frequencies was noted, and after one year, T-cell counts and TCRbeta diversity were mostly ascribed to newly produced T cells. In some patients, high TCRbeta diversity at day 60 was attributed to recipient T cells and intrathymic progenitors that had survived conditioning. Apparently early alphabetaT-cell count recovery about two months after transplant reportedly relied on only several hundred rapidly expanded clones derived from non-depleted graft cells.

Receptors were amplified or captured by PCR. Data came from an Illumina HiSeq 2500. TCR libraries were prepared with molecular barcoding, using unique molecular identifiers to normalize TCRbeta repertoire quantification. The raw public data were reprocessed by TCRdb itself: fastp quality trimming at Q25, MiXCR clonotype calling, in-frame beta chains only. Rows are combined by CDR3 protein, so each entry shows the most common genes and DNA. For this sample the table gives 210,000 or so distinct CDR3 sequences, of which approximately 11% were detected only once. The top ten hold roughly 27% of the sample.

The sample was PBMCs, taken before TCRalphabeta/CD19-depleted stem cell transplant. The sequence was collected from a child less than two years old with acute myeloid leukemia, due to receive a stem cell transplant. The V gene is TRBV5-1 and the J gene is TRBJ2-5; TRBD2 lines up with 9 middle nucleotides. The encoded CDR3 is CASSLSLAGQQETQYF. The DNA sequence is TGCGCCAGCAGCTTGAGCCTAGCGGGGCAACAAGAGACCCAGTACTTC.